This TCR beta chain was retrieved from a study of blood T cell repertoires in COVID-19 (TCRdb year 2020). About the investigation overall: Collaborator samples came from the United States, Italy and Spain and covered acute and convalescent phases of COVID-19. The material from the prospective study consisted of cDNA or gDNA derived from T cells, B-cell-depleted T cells, or PBMCs. Where available, HLA class I and class II types were taken from metadata supplied by the sample provider and were not determined by assay-based typing. A de-identified subject ID, COVID-19 status, age in years and sex were almost always included in the sample metadata. Subjects who had been exposed to COVID-19, were actively infected with it, or had recovered from it provided the deeply sampled blood TCRbeta repertoires that made up the dataset. The samples were drawn from the first 160 participants of the ongoing ImmuneRACE study and from more than 1,000 subjects provided by 6 global collaborators. The repertoires were made available in a free public database intended to serve as a resource for research on the immune response to SARS-CoV-2. The study at large found these results: How much clinical and demographic metadata was included differed by source and by participant, and the metadata was provided uncurated.

As concerns this clone: Its antigen is not yet known. No base qualities exist here, and no much larger clone lies one base off it.

TCRbeta CDR3 regions were amplified from genomic DNA using the immunoSEQ Assay, a bias-controlled multiplex PCR. As for the authors' bioinformatics: Nucleated cell counts per sample were estimated from amplification of reference gene primers within the assay. Sequence reads were collapsed and filtered to measure the absolute abundance of every unique TCRbeta CDR3 rearrangement. For each sample, productive Simpson clonality was calculated as the square root of Simpson's diversity index across productive rearrangements. The table was pulled from immuneACCESS by TCRdb, which kept in-frame rearrangements only. Such tables lose some clones; where checked, under half of the loss comes from unresolved V genes, and the rest has no known cause. V, J and clone size derive from that table, while D and trimming were established from the DNA sequence. The sample records tens of thousands of clones, 85% to 90% of which are singletons. The biggest ten clones account for over 45% of the sample.

The collaborating institutions used their own protocols to collect whole blood in K2EDTA tubes. For TCRbeta analysis, collaborators shipped samples as frozen whole blood, isolated PBMCs, or DNA extracted from either of those sample types. The germline V gene sets CDR1 to SNHLY and CDR2 to FYNNEI. The V end loses 8 bases and the J end loses 4 bases, and a stretch of 12 bases separates them. The CDR3 runs 13 amino acids, cysteine and phenylalanine included. CDR3 DNA only is kept here, 39 bases in frame from base 1. This clonotype was sampled from a man between 65 and 79 years old with acute or convalescent COVID-19. The chain is encoded by TRBV2 joined to TRBJ1-5; a confident D gene designation cannot be given. The material sequenced was peripheral blood. In nucleotide form, the sequence is TGTGCCAGCTCGGAGGGCTTTAATCAGCCCCAGCATTTT. Its coded protein is CASSEGFNQPQHF.